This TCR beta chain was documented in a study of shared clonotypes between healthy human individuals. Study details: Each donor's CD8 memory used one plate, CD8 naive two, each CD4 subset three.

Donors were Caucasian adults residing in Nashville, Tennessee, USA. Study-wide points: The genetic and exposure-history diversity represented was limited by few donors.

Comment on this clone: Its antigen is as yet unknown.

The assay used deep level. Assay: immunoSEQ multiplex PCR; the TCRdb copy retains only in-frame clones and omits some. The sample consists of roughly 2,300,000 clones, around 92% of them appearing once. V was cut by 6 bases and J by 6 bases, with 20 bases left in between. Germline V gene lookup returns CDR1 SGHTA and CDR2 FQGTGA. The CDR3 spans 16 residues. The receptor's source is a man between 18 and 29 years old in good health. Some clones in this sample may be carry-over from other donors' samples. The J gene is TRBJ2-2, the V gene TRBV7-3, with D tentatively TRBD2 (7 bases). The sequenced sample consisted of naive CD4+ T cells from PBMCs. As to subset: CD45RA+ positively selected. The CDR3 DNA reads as TGTGCCAGCAGTTCTATTGGCGGGGGCCTGGCCGGGGAGCTGTTTTTT. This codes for CASSSIGGGLAGELFF.